Sequencing of this TCR beta chain was carried out in a study of beta chain features in type 1 diabetes. Whole-study findings and limits: Moderate but significant shortening of TCRB CDR3s was recorded in all four CD4+ subsets from Type 1 diabetes patients.

The sample holds a few counts of this clone. Antigen unknown. What was sequenced were expressed TCRB transcripts, since all of the isolated RNA had been reverse transcribed. Clones were sequenced by immunoSEQ multiplex PCR, and TCRdb holds only the in-frame ones, with some missing. The sample lists 300,000 to 350,000 clones, over 7% occurring once. The V gene lost 7 bases and the J gene lost 3 bases, with 13 bases spanning the gap. Germline V gene data show CDR1 as SGHTA and CDR2 as FQGNSA. CDR3 length: 15 amino acids. Sample: central memory CD4+ T cells from blood. The sequence came from a man aged 25-45 years with type 1 diabetes. The chain couples TRBV7-2 to TRBJ1-6; D is undetermined. Written as DNA, the CDR3 is TGTGCCAGCACTCCTTCGGACCGCTATAATTCACCCCTCCACTTT. It yields the protein CASTPSDRYNSPLHF. Full variable domain (rest looked up from reference TRBV7-2 and TRBJ1-6): GAGVSQSPSNKVTEKGKDVELRCDPISGHTALYWYRQSLGQGLEFLIYFQGNSAPDKSGLPSDRFSAERTGGSVSTLTIQRTQQEDSAVYLCASTPSDRYNSPLHFGNGTRLTVT.